These 15 T cell receptor beta chains were all obtained from the same sample, sequenced in a study of metastatic and nonmetastatic thyroid tumors. TCRdb used MiXCR to call clones anew from the PCR reads. The table shows over 50,000 clones, with under 30% occurring only once. Nobody among the patients had been given any treatment before thyroid surgery. Sequencing used blood. These receptor sequences come from a female donor with papillary thyroid cancer or a benign thyroid nodule (not recorded which). Some clones in this sample may be carry-over from other donors' samples.

This chain joins TRBV6-1 and TRBJ2-2, with D possibly matching TRBD1 (6 bases). Trimming stripped 7 bases from V and 5 bases from J, with 20 bases between. CDR1 and CDR2 from the germline V gene are MNHNS and SASEGT. This CDR3 is built from 16 residues. The CDR3 protein is CASNGIRDTLTGELFF. CDR3 coding DNA: TGTGCCAGCAATGGGATCCGGGACACCCTGACCGGGGAGCTGTTTTTT.

The chain is built from TRBV19 and TRBJ2-1, with D maybe TRBD1 (7 bases). Germline loops: CDR1 LNHDA, CDR2 SQIVND (reference sequence). Trimming took off 3 bases at V and 2 bases at J, with 14 bases between the two ends. CDR3 length: 16 residues. The CDR3 here is CASSMRGDSAYNEQFF. In DNA, the CDR3 is TGTGCCAGTAGTATGCGCGGGGACAGCGCCTACAATGAGCAGTTCTTC.

This clone was detected ten times or more. V usage is TRBV4-2 and J usage is TRBJ1-5; D is unclear. CDR3 length: 15 amino acids. Germline V gene lookup returns CDR1 LGHNA and CDR2 YNFKEQ. Deletions cut 1 base from V and 0 bases from J, with 7 bases between. The CDR3 DNA is TGTGCCAGCAGCCAAGTGACTTATAGCAATCAGCCCCAGCATTTT. Its translation: CASSQVTYSNQPQHF.

This clone is deemed medium-sized. The chain employs TRBV7-9 and TRBJ1-1, with D perhaps TRBD1 (5 bases). Germline-derived CDR1 and CDR2 are SEHNR and FQNEAQ (reference sequence). The V end was cut by 1 base, the J end by 11 bases, with 14 bases between. The CDR3 has 13 residues. The CDR3 loop reads CASSLGGPIGAFF. For the CDR3, the DNA is TGTGCCAGCAGCTTAGGGGGACCAATCGGGGCTTTCTTT.

The chain links TRBV12-3 or TRBV12-4 to TRBJ2-3; TRBD2 matches at 7 bases. After removal of 4 bases from V and 2 bases from J, the junction contained 9 bases not matched to a gene. This CDR3 contains 16 residues. In DNA, the CDR3 is TGTGCCAGCAGTTCTCCTCCTAGCGGTTACACAGATACGCAGTATTTT. This encodes CASSSPPSGYTDTQYF.

This clone was observed a handful of times. The genes are TRBV28 and TRBJ2-5, with unresolved D. Per the germline V gene, CDR1 is MDHEN and CDR2 is SYDVKM. The V and J ends lost 2 bases and 2 bases respectively, with 3 bases between them. This CDR3 has 12 amino acids. The DNA for the CDR3 is TGTGCCAGCAGTTTAAAGCAAGAGACCCAGTACTTC. Protein product: CASSLKQETQYF.

This chain joins TRBV11-2 and TRBJ2-7; 8 bases are a match to TRBD2. Germline loops: CDR1 SGHAT, CDR2 FQNNGV. The CDR3 is 14 amino acids. The V gene end was trimmed by 6 bases and the J gene end by 2 bases; junction bases not matched to a gene: 6. This chain's CDR3 is CASRPDGGAYEQYF. In nucleotides, the CDR3 is TGTGCCAGCAGACCGGACGGGGGGGCCTACGAGCAGTACTTC.

This chain joins TRBV30 and TRBJ2-1; D is undetermined. CDR1 is GTSNPN, CDR2 SVGIG, per germline (reference sequence). V was cut by 8 bases and J by 6 bases, with 17 bases left in between. The CDR3 has 13 residues. CDR3 residues: CAGSFSFTNEQFF. CDR3 sequence (DNA): TGTGCCGGATCATTTAGTTTTACCAATGAGCAGTTCTTC.

This clone was found many times. Within the sample, other DNA sequences also encode this same CDR3. The chain combines TRBV12-3 or TRBV12-4 with TRBJ1-5; D remains unclear. V was pared by 3 bases and J by 2 bases, with 5 bases between. This CDR3 region has 13 residues. The CDR3 here is CASSFSRNQPQHF. Here the CDR3 DNA reads TGTGCCAGCAGTTTTAGCCGCAATCAGCCCCAGCATTTT.

There are a few counts of this clone. The J gene is TRBJ1-2, the V gene TRBV20-1; the D gene is possibly TRBD1 (5 bases). This CDR3 has 12 residues. V was cut by 4 bases and J by 4 bases, with 10 bases left in between. CDR1 and CDR2 (germline): DFQATT, SNEGSKA (reference sequence). CDR3 nucleotide sequence: TGCAGTGCTAAAGACAGCCTCTATGGCTACACCTTC. Protein sequence: CSAKDSLYGYTF.

With regard to this clone: A read error may produce the germline difference seen at one junction end. The rearrangement joins TRBV6-5 to TRBJ1-2, with 8 bases lining up with TRBD1. CDR3 length equals 17 residues. Per germline, CDR1 MNHEY and CDR2 SVGAGI. CDR3 bases: TGTGCCAGCATTTACTCCGCCTTTTCTCAGGGGGCTCGAGGCTACACCTTC. This gives the protein CASIYSAFSQGARGYTF.

This clone has ten or more counts. J is TRBJ1-2 and V is TRBV4-3; D ambiguous. Trimming stripped 3 bases from V and 7 bases from J, with 12 bases between. The CDR3 spans 13 residues. Germline V gene data show CDR1 as LGHNA and CDR2 as YSLEER. CDR3 nucleotides: TGCGCCAGCAGCCACTTAGGCGAAGGTGGCTACACCTTC. It encodes CASSHLGEGGYTF.

This clone was seen a few times. The V call is TRBV30, the J call TRBJ2-1, with 10 bases that match TRBD2. With V trimmed by 4 bases and J by 1 base, 4 bases remained unmatched. This CDR3 comprises 15 residues. The germline gives CDR1 GTSNPN, CDR2 SVGIG (reference sequence). The CDR3 DNA is TGTGCCTGGATAGGTAGCGGGAGGTCCTACAATGAGCAGTTCTTC. Encoded protein: CAWIGSGRSYNEQFF.

Points on this clone: Other DNA sequences in this specimen translate into the identical CDR3. The chain couples TRBV6-1 to TRBJ1-4, with 7 bases fitting TRBD1. V lost 3 bases to trimming and J lost 7 bases; unmatched junction nucleotides: 5. The CDR3 covers 14 residues. Germline V gene lookup returns CDR1 MNHNS and CDR2 SASEGT. The CDR3: CASSDDREGEKLFF. The CDR3 region has the DNA TGTGCCAGCAGTGACGACAGGGAAGGTGAAAAACTGTTTTTT.

Only a few counts were recorded for this clone. J is TRBJ1-2 and V is TRBV6-1, with D unclear. V was shortened by 1 base and J by 8 bases, with 11 bases between the two germline ends. CDR3 length: 13 amino acids. Per germline, CDR1 MNHNS and CDR2 SASEGT. The CDR3 nucleotides read TGTGCCAGCAGTGAAGAGTGGGTTCGGGGCTACACCTTC. Translation gives CASSEEWVRGYTF.